The 30 T cell receptor beta chains given below trace back to one sample, sequenced in a study of response to subunit inactivated influenza vaccine. TCRdb ran MiXCR on the RT-PCR reads and lists one entry per CDR3 protein. The table includes about 240,000 distinct CDR3 sequences, 12% detected once. Material: non-naive T cells sorted from PBMCs, obtained 14 to 15 days before vaccination. The receptors derive from a man in his fifties or sixties who received an inactivated influenza vaccine.

CDR3 sequence: CASTGGSTEAFF. CDR3 DNA: TGTGCCAGCACAGGAGGGAGCACTGAAGCTTTCTTT. The chain recombines TRBV6-1 with TRBJ1-1; D is uncertain. Germline V gene sequence: CDR1 MNHNS, CDR2 SASEGT. The CDR3 contains 12 residues. V was shortened by 7 bases and J by 4 bases, with 10 bases between the two germline ends.

The table lists this clonotype with many counts. A junction end diverges from the germline sequence, so it may reflect a read error. The V gene is TRBV2, the J gene TRBJ2-1, with TRBD2 identical over 8 bases. CDR3 length: 19 amino acids. Germline-derived CDR1 and CDR2 are SNHLY and FYNNEI. The CDR3 sequence is CTSCFGPVGGRIPYNEQFF. CDR3 nucleotides: TGTACCAGCTGTTTCGGGCCTGTCGGCGGGAGGATACCCTACAATGAGCAGTTCTTC.

This clonotype was seen ten or more times. The genes are TRBV5-1 and TRBJ1-1; D call uncertain. The CDR3 covers 14 residues. Germline values: CDR1 SGHRS, CDR2 YFSETQ. Trimming took off 0 bases at V and 0 bases at J, with 6 bases between the two ends. DNA of the CDR3: TGCGCCAGCAGCTTGGCCAGCTTGAACACTGAAGCTTTCTTT. It translates to CASSLASLNTEAFF.

This clonotype has more than one count but fewer than ten. CDR3 bases: TGTGCCAGCAGTTACCTAGCCGGGAGCGCGTCAGATACGCAGTATTTT. Encoded protein: CASSYLAGSASDTQYF. The gene calls are TRBV6-2 or TRBV6-3 and TRBJ2-3, with D possibly matching TRBD2 (6 bases). Germline V gene sequence: CDR1 MNHEY, CDR2 SVGEGT. There are 16 residues in the CDR3. V was cut by 2 bases and J by 4 bases, with 16 bases left in between.

The rearrangement joins TRBV12-3 or TRBV12-4 to TRBJ2-3; D is unclear. Trimming took off 5 bases at V and 8 bases at J, with 8 bases between the two ends. This CDR3 contains 11 residues. The CDR3, as DNA: TGTGCCAGCAGTAGTGGGGTTACGCAGTATTTT. Encoded protein: CASSSGVTQYF.

The V gene is TRBV6-1, the J gene TRBJ1-4, with no clear D. The CDR3 length is 13 residues. From germline, CDR1 is MNHNS and CDR2 SASEGT. Trimming removed 2 bases at V and 2 bases at J, with 3 bases between. CDR3 sequence: CASSERTNEKLFF. DNA for the CDR3: TGTGCCAGCAGTGAAAGGACTAATGAAAAACTGTTTTTT.

This clonotype came up a few times. The V gene is TRBV9, the J gene TRBJ2-1, with 7 bases identical to TRBD2. The junction had 12 bases not matched to a gene; V was cut back by 4 bases and J by 2 bases. The CDR3 has 17 residues. From germline, CDR1 is SGDLS and CDR2 YYNGEE. CDR3 nucleotide sequence: TGTGCCAGCAGCCCCCCGGGGGGAGTGAGTACCTACAATGAGCAGTTCTTC. Its translation: CASSPPGGVSTYNEQFF.

The V call is TRBV7-8, the J call TRBJ1-5; possible D gene TRBD1, 5 bases. The CDR3 has 17 amino acids. Trimming cost V 4 bases and J 1 base, with 17 bases left between them. From germline, CDR1 is SGHVS and CDR2 FQNEAQ. The CDR3 spells CASSSGLGTGSNQPQHF. The CDR3, as DNA: TGTGCCAGCAGCTCGGGATTGGGGACTGGCAGCAATCAGCCCCAGCATTTT. Complete variable domain (other parts from reference TRBV7-8 and TRBJ1-5): GAGVSQSPRYKVAKRGQDVALRCDPISGHVSLFWYQQALGQGPEFLTYFQNEAQLDKSGLPSDRFFAERPEGSVSTLKIQRTQQEDSAVYLCASSSGLGTGSNQPQHFGDGTRLSIL.

This clonotype was picked up a small number of times. The rearrangement links TRBV15 to TRBJ2-5; D perhaps matches TRBD2 (7 bases). V was shortened by 0 bases and J by 5 bases, with 10 bases between the two germline ends. Germline V gives CDR1 LNHNV, CDR2 YYDKDF (reference sequence). This CDR3 comprises 14 residues. CDR3 loop: CATSRDGGGETQYF. The CDR3 nucleotides are TGTGCCACCAGCAGAGATGGGGGGGGCGAGACCCAGTACTTC.

The chain is built from TRBV6-1 and TRBJ2-2; D ambiguous. CDR1 and CDR2 (germline): MNHNS, SASEGT. CDR3 length: 15 residues. V lost 7 bases to trimming and J lost 3 bases, with 15 bases between them. The CDR3 region is CASKTRTPHTGELFF. DNA for the CDR3: TGTGCCAGCAAAACGAGGACCCCCCACACCGGGGAGCTGTTTTTT.

This sequence joins TRBV5-1 and TRBJ2-5; D might be TRBD1 or TRBD2, each matching 7 bases. There are 15 residues in the CDR3. Germline CDR1 reads SGHRS; CDR2 reads YFSETQ. Between the trimmed V and J ends, which lost 4 bases and 5 bases, there was a span of 18 bases. CDR3 in amino acids: CASSGRGQGSETQYF. The CDR3 DNA is TGCGCCAGCAGCGGGAGGGGGCAGGGGAGCGAGACCCAGTACTTC.

The chain links TRBV2 to TRBJ1-1; 11 nucleotides align to TRBD1. This CDR3 contains 15 residues. The V gene end was trimmed by 5 bases and the J gene end by 0 bases; junction bases not matched to a gene: 2. The germline CDR1 and CDR2 sequences are SNHLY and FYNNEI. The CDR3 spells CASSRTGGLNTEAFF. CDR3 nucleotides: TGTGCCAGCAGTAGGACAGGGGGCTTGAACACTGAAGCTTTCTTT.

This clonotype was counted only a few times. This chain joins TRBV20-1 and TRBJ2-7; TRBD2 aligns across 9 bases. Per germline, CDR1 DFQATT and CDR2 SNEGSKA (reference sequence). V trimming: 3 bases; J trimming: 2 bases; junction bases outside the gene matches: 5. The CDR3 is made up of 14 amino acids. The CDR3 is CSARVAGEAYEQYF. In DNA, the CDR3 is TGCAGTGCTAGGGTAGCGGGGGAAGCCTACGAGCAGTACTTC.

The V gene is TRBV20-1, the J gene TRBJ2-3; the match to TRBD1 covers 7 bases. Unmatched junction bases numbered 17, after V lost 6 bases and J lost 8 bases. This CDR3 has 15 residues. The V gene's germline CDR1 is DFQATT and CDR2 SNEGSKA (reference sequence). CDR3 bases: TGCAGTGCCGCCCCGGCGACAGGGACCTCCGGTACGCAGTATTTT. This translates into CSAAPATGTSGTQYF.

The sample holds many counts of this clonotype. This chain links TRBV5-1 with TRBJ1-2; no clear D gene. Per germline, CDR1 SGHRS and CDR2 YFSETQ. The ends were cut back, 0 bases at V and 2 bases at J, with 8 bases in the middle. The CDR3 consists of 14 residues. For the CDR3, the DNA is TGCGCCAGCAGCTTGGGGACGATGAACTATGGCTACACCTTC. Amino acids: CASSLGTMNYGYTF.

The rearrangement links TRBV28 to TRBJ2-1; no clear D gene. CDR1 and CDR2 from the germline V gene are MDHEN and SYDVKM. This CDR3 spans 15 amino acids. V lost 6 bases and J 3 bases, leaving 15 bases between the germline ends. This CDR3 is CASSPRERRYNEQFF. CDR3 DNA: TGTGCCAGCAGCCCAAGAGAGAGGCGCTACAATGAGCAGTTCTTC.

This clonotype was seen many times. The rearrangement uses TRBV4-1 and TRBJ1-6; no reliable D call. Germline V lookup: CDR1 MGHRA, CDR2 YSYEKL. The CDR3 has 12 residues. The V end lost 2 bases, the J end lost 8 bases, and 4 bases lay between the germline ends. The CDR3 protein is CASSQTDSPLHF. The CDR3 DNA sequence: TGCGCCAGCAGCCAAACGGATTCACCCCTCCACTTT.

The gene calls are TRBV11-2 and TRBJ2-2, with 9 bases identical to TRBD2. V lost 0 bases to trimming and J lost 3 bases; unmatched junction nucleotides: 8. The germline V gene has CDR1 SGHAT and CDR2 FQNNGV. The CDR3 consists of 18 residues. The CDR3 spells CASSLDIGLAGYTGELFF. The CDR3 bases are TGTGCCAGCAGCTTAGATATAGGTCTAGCGGGATACACCGGGGAGCTGTTTTTT.

The chain combines TRBV11-2 with TRBJ2-1; D unclear. CDR1 is SGHAT, CDR2 FQNNGV, per germline. V was clipped by 4 bases and J by 9 bases, with 13 bases between them. This CDR3 has 13 amino acids. The CDR3 DNA is TGTGCCAGCAGCTATGGACCCGACCTTGAGCAGTTCTTC. Its translation is CASSYGPDLEQFF. Together with reference TRBV11-2 and TRBJ2-1, the CDR3 gives the full variable domain: EAGVAQSPRYKIIEKRQSVAFWCNPISGHATLYWYQQILGQGPKLLIQFQNNGVVDDSQLPKDRFSAERLKGVDSTLKIQPAKLEDSAVYLCASSYGPDLEQFFGPGTRLTVL.

The rearrangement links TRBV12-3 or TRBV12-4 to TRBJ1-5; D remains unclear. Trimming shortened V by 5 bases and J by 10 bases, and 12 bases separated the two germline ends. The CDR3 has 12 residues. The CDR3 protein is CASSPTPAPQHF. For the CDR3, the DNA is TGTGCCAGCAGTCCTACACCGGCCCCCCAGCATTTT.

The chain couples TRBV2 to TRBJ2-2; D tentatively reads TRBD1 or TRBD2 (6 bases each). The CDR3 spans 14 residues. Trimming removed 4 bases at V and 7 bases at J, with 13 bases between. CDR1 and CDR2 (germline): SNHLY, FYNNEI. CDR3 in DNA: TGTGCCAGCAGTGTCGGGGGCGCGGTCGGGGAGCTGTTTTTT. Protein product: CASSVGGAVGELFF.

This clonotype has ten or more counts. The V gene is TRBV12-3 or TRBV12-4, the J gene TRBJ2-1; 9 bases map to TRBD1. This CDR3 comprises 16 residues. The V segment lost 8 bases and the J segment 16 bases; nucleotides outside the gene matches: 24. CDR3 residues: CASRPSGGTGIPPLFF. The DNA for the CDR3 is TGTGCCAGCCGCCCCTCTGGTGGGACAGGGATCCCCCCTCTCTTCTTC.

Ten or more counts support this clonotype. The chain carries TRBV7-2 and TRBJ1-5; D gene uncertain. The CDR3 extends over 14 amino acids. V was pared by 0 bases and J by 2 bases, with 5 bases between. The germline gives CDR1 SGHTA, CDR2 FQGNSA. The chain's CDR3 is CASSLAGRNQPQHF. In nucleotides, the CDR3 is TGTGCCAGCAGCTTAGCAGGACGCAATCAGCCCCAGCATTTT.

The chain links TRBV30 to TRBJ2-5, with unresolved D. The germline V gene has CDR1 GTSNPN and CDR2 SVGIG (reference sequence). Trimming took off 0 bases at V and 2 bases at J, with 10 bases between the two ends. The CDR3 sequence is 14 residues long. The CDR3 sequence is CAWSVRRLQETQYF. CDR3 bases: TGTGCCTGGAGTGTAAGGCGGTTACAAGAGACCCAGTACTTC.

In its sample, this clonotype was seen a few times. The chain carries TRBV20-1 and TRBJ2-7, with D hard to call. CDR3 length: 13 residues. Germline CDR1 is DFQATT and CDR2 is SNEGSKA (reference sequence). With 1 base removed from V and 1 base from J, the gap between germline ends came to 8 bases. The CDR3 DNA is TGCAGTGCTAGAGGTTTCTTTTCCTACGAGCAGTACTTC. Its translation: CSARGFFSYEQYF.

The CDR3 region has the DNA TGTGCCAGCAGCCACCGGGACAGGCCTCAGCCCCAGCATTTT. Its protein product is CASSHRDRPQPQHF. V and J are TRBV7-9 and TRBJ1-5; 8 bases agree with TRBD1. Germline lookup yields CDR1 SEHNR and CDR2 FQNEAQ (reference sequence). The ends lost 5 bases at V and 6 bases at J; junction bases unmatched: 6. The CDR3 runs to 14 residues.

This clonotype appeared many times. The chain couples TRBV3-1 to TRBJ1-3; D gene unclear. Trimming removed 6 bases from V and 4 bases from J, with 10 bases in between. CDR1 and CDR2 from the germline V gene are LGHDT and YNNKEL (reference sequence). The CDR3 contains 13 residues. The CDR3 DNA reads TGTGCCAGCAGGGACGTTCAAGGAAACACCATATATTTT. This sequence encodes CASRDVQGNTIYF.

This clonotype was counted many times. The chain links TRBV12-3 or TRBV12-4 to TRBJ2-1; 12 nucleotides match TRBD2. The junction had 3 bases not matched to a gene; V was cut back by 6 bases and J by 3 bases. CDR3 length: 15 residues. The CDR3: CASSPLAGGYNEQFF. Here the CDR3 DNA reads TGTGCCAGCAGCCCACTAGCGGGGGGCTACAATGAGCAGTTCTTC.

This rearrangement joins TRBV12-3 or TRBV12-4 to TRBJ1-2; D gene ambiguous. Deletions cut 5 bases from V and 2 bases from J, with 9 bases between. The CDR3 length is 13 residues. This CDR3 reads CASSRMENYGYTF. CDR3 nucleotide sequence: TGTGCCAGCAGTCGAATGGAGAACTATGGCTACACCTTC.

The chain carries TRBV5-1 and TRBJ2-7, with 7 bases identical to TRBD1. The CDR3 has 14 residues. Germline V gene sequence: CDR1 SGHRS, CDR2 YFSETQ. V shed 0 bases and J 7 bases; nucleotides not matched to a gene: 7. The CDR3 is CASSLGQGSLEQYF. The CDR3 DNA reads as TGCGCCAGCAGCTTGGGACAGGGATCCTTGGAGCAGTACTTC.